The clone carrying this T cell receptor (beta chain) was counted only a few times. What it recognizes is unknown. Generation of TCR beta libraries employed quantitative 5'-RACE incorporating molecular barcodes. TCRdb processed the 5' RACE reads anew with MiXCR; each CDR3 protein has one entry. The profile shows some 840,000 distinct CDR3 sequences, approximately 12% of them singletons. The entry originates in a study of CD8 T cells in ankylosing spondylitis. Study findings and constraints: Clones linked with disease were CD8+ and fairly uncommon in the peripheral blood. For ankylosing spondylitis blood, a TCR beta motif of about eight highly homologous variants appeared characteristic. Earlier authors reported some of these motif variants in reactive arthritis synovial fluid and blood. Significantly higher representation of disease-linked clones was reported for matched ankylosing spondylitis synovial fluid.

The source is a male donor with ankylosing spondylitis. Sample: blood, either unsorted or a sorted T cell fraction (not recorded which).

CDR3 region: CASSLVPGQFYNEQFF. Here the CDR3 DNA reads TGTGCCAGCTCCCTTGTACCCGGACAGTTTTACAATGAGCAGTTCTTC. The chain has TRBV18 and TRBJ2-1; the D gene is possibly TRBD1 (6 bases). The CDR3 is 16 residues long. Germline CDR1 KGHSH, CDR2 LQKENI. V gave up 6 bases and J gave up 4 bases, with 19 bases separating them.